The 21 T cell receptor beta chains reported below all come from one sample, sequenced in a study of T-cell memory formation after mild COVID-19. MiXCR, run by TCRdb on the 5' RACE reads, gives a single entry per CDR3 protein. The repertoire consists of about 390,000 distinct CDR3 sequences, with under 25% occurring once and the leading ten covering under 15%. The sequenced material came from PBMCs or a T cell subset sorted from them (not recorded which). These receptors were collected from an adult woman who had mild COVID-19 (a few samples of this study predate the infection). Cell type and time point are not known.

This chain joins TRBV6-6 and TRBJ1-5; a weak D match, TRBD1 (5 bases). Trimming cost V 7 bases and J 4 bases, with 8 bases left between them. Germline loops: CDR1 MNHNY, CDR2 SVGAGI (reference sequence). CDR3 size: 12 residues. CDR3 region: CASMSGNQPQHF. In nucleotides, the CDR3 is TGTGCCAGCATGTCAGGGAATCAGCCCCAGCATTTT.

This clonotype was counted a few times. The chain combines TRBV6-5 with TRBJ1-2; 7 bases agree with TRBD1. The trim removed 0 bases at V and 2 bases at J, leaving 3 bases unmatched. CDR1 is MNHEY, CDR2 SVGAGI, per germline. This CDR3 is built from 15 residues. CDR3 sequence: CASSYSTRGNYGYTF. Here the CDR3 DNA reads TGTGCCAGCAGTTACTCTACCAGGGGGAACTATGGCTACACCTTC.

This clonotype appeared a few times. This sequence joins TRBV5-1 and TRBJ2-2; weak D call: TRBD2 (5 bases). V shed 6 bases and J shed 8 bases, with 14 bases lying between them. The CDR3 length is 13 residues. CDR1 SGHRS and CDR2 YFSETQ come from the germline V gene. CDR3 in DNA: TGCGCCAGCACCCATGACTACGCGGGGGAGCTGTTTTTT. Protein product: CASTHDYAGELFF.

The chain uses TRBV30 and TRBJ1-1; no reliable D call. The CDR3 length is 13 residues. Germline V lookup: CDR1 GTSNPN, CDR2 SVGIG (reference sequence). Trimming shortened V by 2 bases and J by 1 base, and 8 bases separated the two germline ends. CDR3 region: CAWSRTENTEAFF. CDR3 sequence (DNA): TGTGCCTGGAGTAGGACGGAGAACACTGAAGCTTTCTTT.

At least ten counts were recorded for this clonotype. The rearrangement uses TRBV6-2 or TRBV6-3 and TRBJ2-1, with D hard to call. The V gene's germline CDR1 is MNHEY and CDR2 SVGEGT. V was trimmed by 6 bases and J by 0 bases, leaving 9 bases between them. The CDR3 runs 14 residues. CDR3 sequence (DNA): TGTGCCAGCAGCTCTTTAAGCTCCTACAATGAGCAGTTCTTC. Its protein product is CASSSLSSYNEQFF.

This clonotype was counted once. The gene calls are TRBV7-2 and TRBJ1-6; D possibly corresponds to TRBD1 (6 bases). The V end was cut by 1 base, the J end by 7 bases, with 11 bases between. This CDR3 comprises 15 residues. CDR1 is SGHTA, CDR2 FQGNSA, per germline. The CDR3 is CASSLVGQKNSPLHF. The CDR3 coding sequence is TGTGCCAGCAGCTTAGTGGGACAAAAGAATTCACCCCTCCACTTT.

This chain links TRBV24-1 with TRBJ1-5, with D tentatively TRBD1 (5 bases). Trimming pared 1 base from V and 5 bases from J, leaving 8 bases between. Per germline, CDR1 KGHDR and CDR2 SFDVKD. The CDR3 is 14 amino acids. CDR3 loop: CATSDFGGDQPQHF. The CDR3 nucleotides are TGTGCCACCAGTGATTTCGGGGGGGATCAGCCCCAGCATTTT.

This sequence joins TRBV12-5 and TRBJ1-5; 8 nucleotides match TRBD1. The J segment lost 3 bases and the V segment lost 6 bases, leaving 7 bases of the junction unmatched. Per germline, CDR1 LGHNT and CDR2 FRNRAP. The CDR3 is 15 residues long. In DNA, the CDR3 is TGTGCTAGTGGCCGAAACAGGGGGGACAATCAGCCCCAGCATTTT. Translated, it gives CASGRNRGDNQPQHF.

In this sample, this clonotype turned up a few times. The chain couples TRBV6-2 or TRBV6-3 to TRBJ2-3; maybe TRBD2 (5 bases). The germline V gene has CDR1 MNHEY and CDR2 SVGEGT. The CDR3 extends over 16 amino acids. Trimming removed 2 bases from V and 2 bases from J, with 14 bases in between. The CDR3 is CASSYNDRDSTDTQYF. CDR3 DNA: TGTGCCAGCAGTTACAACGATCGGGATTCCACAGATACGCAGTATTTT.

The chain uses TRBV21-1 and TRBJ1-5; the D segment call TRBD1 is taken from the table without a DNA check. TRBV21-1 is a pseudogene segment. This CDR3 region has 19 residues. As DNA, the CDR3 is TGTGCCAGCAGCAGCGACAGGGTCCACCCTCCTTTGGGCAATCAGCCCCAGCATTTT. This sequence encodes CASSSDRVHPPLGNQPQHF.

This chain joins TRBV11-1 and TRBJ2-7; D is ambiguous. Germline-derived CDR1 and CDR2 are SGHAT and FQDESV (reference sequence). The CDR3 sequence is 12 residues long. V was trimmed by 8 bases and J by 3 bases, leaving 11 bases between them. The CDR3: CASSRGYYEQYF. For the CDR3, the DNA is TGTGCCAGCTCCCGAGGTTACTACGAGCAGTACTTC.

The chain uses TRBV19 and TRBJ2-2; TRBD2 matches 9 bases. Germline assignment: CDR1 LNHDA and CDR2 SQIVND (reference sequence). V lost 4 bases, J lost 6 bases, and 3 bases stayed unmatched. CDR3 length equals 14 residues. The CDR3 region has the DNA TGTGCCAGTAGTAGGCGGGAGGGCCCCGGGGAGCTGTTTTTT. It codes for CASSRREGPGELFF.

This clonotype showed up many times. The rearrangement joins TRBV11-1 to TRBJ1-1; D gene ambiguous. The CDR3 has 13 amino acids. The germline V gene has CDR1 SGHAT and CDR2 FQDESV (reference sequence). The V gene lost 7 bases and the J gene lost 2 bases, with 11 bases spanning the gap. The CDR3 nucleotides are TGTGCCAGCACAACTCAAACAAACACTGAAGCTTTCTTT. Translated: CASTTQTNTEAFF.

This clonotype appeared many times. The CDR3 DNA is TGTGCCAGCCGATCACGACAGGGGATGAACACTGAAGCTTTCTTT. Translation gives CASRSRQGMNTEAFF. The chain is built from TRBV7-6 and TRBJ1-1, with 8 bases fitting TRBD1. The V gene end was trimmed by 8 bases and the J gene end by 0 bases; junction bases not matched to a gene: 8. Germline CDR1 SGHVS, CDR2 FNYEAQ. This CDR3 has 15 amino acids.

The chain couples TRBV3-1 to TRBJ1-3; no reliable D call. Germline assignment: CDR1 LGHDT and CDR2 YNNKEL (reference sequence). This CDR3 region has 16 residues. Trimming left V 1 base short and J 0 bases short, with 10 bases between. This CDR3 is CASSQVHRVSGNTIYF. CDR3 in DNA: TGTGCCAGCAGCCAAGTACACAGAGTCTCTGGAAACACCATATATTTT.

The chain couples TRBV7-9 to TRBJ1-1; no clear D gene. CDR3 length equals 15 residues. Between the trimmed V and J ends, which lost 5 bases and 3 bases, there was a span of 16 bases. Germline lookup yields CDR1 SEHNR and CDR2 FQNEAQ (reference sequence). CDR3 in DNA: TGTGCCAGCAGCCAGGTGGGCATTGGCGACACTGAAGCTTTCTTT. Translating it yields CASSQVGIGDTEAFF.

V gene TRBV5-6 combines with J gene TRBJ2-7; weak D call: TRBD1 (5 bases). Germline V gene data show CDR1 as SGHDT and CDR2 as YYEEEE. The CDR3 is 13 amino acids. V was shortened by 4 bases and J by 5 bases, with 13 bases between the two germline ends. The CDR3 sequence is CASSQPQVNEQYF. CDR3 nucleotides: TGTGCCAGCAGCCAACCACAGGTCAACGAGCAGTACTTC.

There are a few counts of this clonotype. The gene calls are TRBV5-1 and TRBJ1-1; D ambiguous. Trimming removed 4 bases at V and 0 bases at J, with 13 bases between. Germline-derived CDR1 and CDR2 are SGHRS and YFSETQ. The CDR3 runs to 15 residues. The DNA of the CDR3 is TGCGCCAGCAGCCTCGGACCTTTTATGAACACTGAAGCTTTCTTT. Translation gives CASSLGPFMNTEAFF.

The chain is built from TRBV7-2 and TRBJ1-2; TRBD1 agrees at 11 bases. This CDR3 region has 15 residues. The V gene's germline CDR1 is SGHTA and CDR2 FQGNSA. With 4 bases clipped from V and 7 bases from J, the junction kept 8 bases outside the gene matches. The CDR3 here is CASSSTGQGVSGYTF. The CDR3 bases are TGTGCCAGCAGCTCAACGGGACAGGGGGTTAGTGGCTACACCTTC.

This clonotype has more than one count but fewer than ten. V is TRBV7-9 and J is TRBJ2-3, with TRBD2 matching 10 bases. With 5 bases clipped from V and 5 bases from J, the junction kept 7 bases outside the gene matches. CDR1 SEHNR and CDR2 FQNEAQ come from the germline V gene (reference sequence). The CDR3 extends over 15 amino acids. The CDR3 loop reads CASSESSGGLDTQYF. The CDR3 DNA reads TGTGCCAGCAGCGAGTCTAGCGGGGGATTAGATACGCAGTATTTT.

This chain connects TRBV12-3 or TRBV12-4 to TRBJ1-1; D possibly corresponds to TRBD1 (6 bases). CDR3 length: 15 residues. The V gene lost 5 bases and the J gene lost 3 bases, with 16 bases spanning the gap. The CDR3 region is CASSALSGVDTEAFF. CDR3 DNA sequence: TGTGCCAGCAGTGCGCTATCAGGGGTGGACACTGAAGCTTTCTTT.